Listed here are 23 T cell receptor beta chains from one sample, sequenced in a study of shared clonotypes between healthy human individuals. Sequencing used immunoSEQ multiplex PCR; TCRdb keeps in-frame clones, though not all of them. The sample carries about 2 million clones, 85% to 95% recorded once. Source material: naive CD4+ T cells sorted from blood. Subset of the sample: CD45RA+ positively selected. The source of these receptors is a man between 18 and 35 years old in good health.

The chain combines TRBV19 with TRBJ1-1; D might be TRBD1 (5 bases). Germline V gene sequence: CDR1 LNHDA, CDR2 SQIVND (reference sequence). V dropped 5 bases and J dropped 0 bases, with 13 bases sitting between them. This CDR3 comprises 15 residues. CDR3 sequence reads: CASSEGATLNTEAFF. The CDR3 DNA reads TGTGCCAGTAGTGAAGGGGCGACCTTGAACACTGAAGCTTTCTTT. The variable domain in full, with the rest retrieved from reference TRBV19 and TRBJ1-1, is DGGITQSPKYLFRKEGQNVTLSCEQNLNHDAMYWYRQDPGQGLRLIYYSQIVNDFQKGDIAEGYSVSREKKESFPLTVTSAQKNPTAFYLCASSEGATLNTEAFFGQGTRLTVV.

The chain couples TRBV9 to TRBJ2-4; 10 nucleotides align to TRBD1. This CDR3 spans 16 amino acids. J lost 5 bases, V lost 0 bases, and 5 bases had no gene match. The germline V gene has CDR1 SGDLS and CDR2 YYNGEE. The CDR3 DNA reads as TGTGCCAGCAGCGTAGATGGGACAGGGGAAGAAAACATTCAGTACTTC. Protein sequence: CASSVDGTGEENIQYF.

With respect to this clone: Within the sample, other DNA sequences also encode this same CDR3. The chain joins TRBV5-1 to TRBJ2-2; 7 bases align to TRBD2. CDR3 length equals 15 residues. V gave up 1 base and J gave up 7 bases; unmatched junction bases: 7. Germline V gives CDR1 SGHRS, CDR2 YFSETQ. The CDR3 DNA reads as TGCGCCAGCAGCTTGCTGGCGGGAGATGTCGGGGAGCTGTTTTTT. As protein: CASSLLAGDVGELFF.

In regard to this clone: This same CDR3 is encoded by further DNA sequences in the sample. The CDR3 nucleotides read TGTGCCAGTAGTATCGCGGGTGGTGAAAAACTGTTTTTT. This translates into CASSIAGGEKLFF. The chain carries TRBV19 and TRBJ1-4; D ambiguous. Germline V gene data show CDR1 as LNHDA and CDR2 as SQIVND (reference sequence). The CDR3 is made up of 13 amino acids. The V gene lost 3 bases and the J gene lost 7 bases, with 9 bases spanning the gap.

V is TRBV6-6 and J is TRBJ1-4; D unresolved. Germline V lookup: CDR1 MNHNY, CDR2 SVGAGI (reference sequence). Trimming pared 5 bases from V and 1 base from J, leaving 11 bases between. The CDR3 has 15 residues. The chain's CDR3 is CASSLAGVTNEKLFF. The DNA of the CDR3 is TGTGCCAGCAGTCTCGCGGGTGTAACTAATGAAAAACTGTTTTTT.

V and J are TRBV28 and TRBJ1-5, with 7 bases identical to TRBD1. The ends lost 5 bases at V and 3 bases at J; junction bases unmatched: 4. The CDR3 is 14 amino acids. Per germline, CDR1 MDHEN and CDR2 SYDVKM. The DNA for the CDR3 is TGTGCCAGCAGTGGGACAGTAAACAATCAGCCCCAGCATTTT. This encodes CASSGTVNNQPQHF.

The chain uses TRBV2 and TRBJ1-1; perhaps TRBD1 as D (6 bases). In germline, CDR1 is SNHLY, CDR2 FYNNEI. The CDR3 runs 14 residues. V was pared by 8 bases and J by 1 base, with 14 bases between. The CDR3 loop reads CASGPRDKNTEAFF. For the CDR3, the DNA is TGTGCCAGCGGACCCCGGGACAAGAACACTGAAGCTTTCTTT. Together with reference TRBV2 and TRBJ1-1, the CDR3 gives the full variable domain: EPEVTQTPSHQVTQMGQEVILRCVPISNHLYFYWYRQILGQKVEFLVSFYNNEISEKSEIFDDQFSVERPDGSNFTLKIRSTKLEDSAMYFCASGPRDKNTEAFFGQGTRLTVV.

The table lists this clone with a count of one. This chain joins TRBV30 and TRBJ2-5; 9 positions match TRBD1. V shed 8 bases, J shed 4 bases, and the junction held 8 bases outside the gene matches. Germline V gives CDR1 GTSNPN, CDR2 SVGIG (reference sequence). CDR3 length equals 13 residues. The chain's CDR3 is CARGQGKGETQYF. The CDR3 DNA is TGTGCCCGGGGACAGGGAAAGGGAGAGACCCAGTACTTC.

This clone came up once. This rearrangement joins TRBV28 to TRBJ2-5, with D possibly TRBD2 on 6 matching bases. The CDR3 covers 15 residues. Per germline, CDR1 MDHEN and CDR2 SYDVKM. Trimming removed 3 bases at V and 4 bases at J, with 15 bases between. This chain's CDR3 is CASSFIGGDRETQYF. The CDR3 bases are TGTGCCAGCAGTTTTATCGGGGGAGATCGAGAGACCCAGTACTTC.

The CDR3 DNA sequence: TGTGCCACCAGCAGATGGGAGGGGACAGGGGACATCTACGAGCAGTACTTC. Translating gives CATSRWEGTGDIYEQYF. This chain uses TRBV15 with TRBJ2-7; TRBD1 aligns across 10 bases. CDR3 size: 17 residues. Germline loops: CDR1 LNHNV, CDR2 YYDKDF (reference sequence). J lost 3 bases, V lost 2 bases, and 10 bases had no gene match. Using reference TRBV15 and TRBJ2-7 for the parts outside the CDR3, the full variable domain is DAMVIQNPRYQVTQFGKPVTLSCSQTLNHNVMYWYQQKSSQAPKLLFHYYDKDFNNEADTPDNFQSRRPNTSFCFLDIRSPGLGDTAMYLCATSRWEGTGDIYEQYFGPGTRLTVT.

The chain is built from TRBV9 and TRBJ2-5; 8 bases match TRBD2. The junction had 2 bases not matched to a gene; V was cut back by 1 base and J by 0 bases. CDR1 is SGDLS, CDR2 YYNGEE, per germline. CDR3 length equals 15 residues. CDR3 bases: TGTGCCAGCAGCGTATCTAGCGGGCACCAAGAGACCCAGTACTTC. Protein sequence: CASSVSSGHQETQYF.

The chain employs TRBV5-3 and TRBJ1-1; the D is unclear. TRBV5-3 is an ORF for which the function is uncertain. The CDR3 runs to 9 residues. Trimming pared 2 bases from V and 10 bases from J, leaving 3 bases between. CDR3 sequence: CARSFSAFF. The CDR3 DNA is TGTGCCAGAAGCTTTTCAGCTTTCTTT.

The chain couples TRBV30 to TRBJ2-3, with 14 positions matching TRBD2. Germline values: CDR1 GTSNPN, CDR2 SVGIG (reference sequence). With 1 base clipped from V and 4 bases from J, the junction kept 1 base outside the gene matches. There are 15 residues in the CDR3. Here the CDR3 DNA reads TGTGCCTGGAGTGCGGGACTAGCGGGGGCAGATACGCAGTATTTT. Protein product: CAWSAGLAGADTQYF.

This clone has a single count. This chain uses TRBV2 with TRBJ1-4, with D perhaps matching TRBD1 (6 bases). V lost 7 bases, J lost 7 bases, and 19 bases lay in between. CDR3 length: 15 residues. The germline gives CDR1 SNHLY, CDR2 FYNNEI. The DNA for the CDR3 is TGTGCCAGCATCGAAACCAGGGGCGGGCGTGAAAAACTGTTTTTT. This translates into CASIETRGGREKLFF. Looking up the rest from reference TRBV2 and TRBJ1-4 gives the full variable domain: EPEVTQTPSHQVTQMGQEVILRCVPISNHLYFYWYRQILGQKVEFLVSFYNNEISEKSEIFDDQFSVERPDGSNFTLKIRSTKLEDSAMYFCASIETRGGREKLFFGSGTQLSVL.

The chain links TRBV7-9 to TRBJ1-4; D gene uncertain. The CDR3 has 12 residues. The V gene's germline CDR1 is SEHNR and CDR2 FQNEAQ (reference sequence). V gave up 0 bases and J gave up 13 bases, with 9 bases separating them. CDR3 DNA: TGTGCCAGCAGCTTAGCACCTGATAGACTGTTTTTT. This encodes CASSLAPDRLFF.

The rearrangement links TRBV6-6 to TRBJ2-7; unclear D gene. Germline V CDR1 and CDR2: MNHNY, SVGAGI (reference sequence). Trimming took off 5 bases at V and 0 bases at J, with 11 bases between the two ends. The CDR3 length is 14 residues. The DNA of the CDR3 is TGTGCCAGCAGTAACTTACAGAGCTCCTACGAGCAGTACTTC. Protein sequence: CASSNLQSSYEQYF.

The CDR3 region is CASSQGWGGNYGYTF. In DNA form, the CDR3 reads TGCGCCAGCAGCCAAGGCTGGGGGGGTAACTATGGCTACACCTTC. The chain combines TRBV4-1 with TRBJ1-2, with a possible D match to TRBD1 (5 bases). V dropped 1 base and J dropped 1 base, with 10 bases sitting between them. The CDR3 has 15 residues. Germline V lookup: CDR1 MGHRA, CDR2 YSYEKL.

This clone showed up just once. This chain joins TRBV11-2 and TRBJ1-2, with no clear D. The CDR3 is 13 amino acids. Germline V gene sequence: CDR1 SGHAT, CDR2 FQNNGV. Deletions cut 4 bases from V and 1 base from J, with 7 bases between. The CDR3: CASSSPDNYGYTF. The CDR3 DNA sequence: TGTGCCAGCAGCTCCCCAGATAACTATGGCTACACCTTC.

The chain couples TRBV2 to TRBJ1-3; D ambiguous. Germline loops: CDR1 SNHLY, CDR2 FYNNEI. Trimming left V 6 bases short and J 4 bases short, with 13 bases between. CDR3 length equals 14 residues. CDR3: CASSVGGSGNTIYF. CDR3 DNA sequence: TGTGCCAGCAGCGTGGGAGGATCCGGAAACACCATATATTTT.

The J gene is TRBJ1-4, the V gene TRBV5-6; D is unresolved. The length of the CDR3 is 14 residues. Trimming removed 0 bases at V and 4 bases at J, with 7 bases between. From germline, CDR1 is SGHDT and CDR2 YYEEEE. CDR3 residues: CASSLGGVNEKLFF. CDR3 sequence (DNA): TGTGCCAGCAGCTTGGGGGGAGTTAATGAAAAACTGTTTTTT. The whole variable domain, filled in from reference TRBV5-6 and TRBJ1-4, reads DAGVTQSPTHLIKTRGQQVTLRCSPKSGHDTVSWYQQALGQGPQFIFQYYEEEERQRGNFPDRFSGHQFPNYSSELNVNALLLGDSALYLCASSLGGVNEKLFFGSGTQLSVL.

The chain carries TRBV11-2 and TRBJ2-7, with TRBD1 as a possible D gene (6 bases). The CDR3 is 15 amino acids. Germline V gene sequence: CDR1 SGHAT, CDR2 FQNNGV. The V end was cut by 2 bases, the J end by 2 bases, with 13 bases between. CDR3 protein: CASSLNRDPTYEQYF. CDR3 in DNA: TGTGCCAGCAGCTTAAACAGGGACCCTACCTACGAGCAGTACTTC.

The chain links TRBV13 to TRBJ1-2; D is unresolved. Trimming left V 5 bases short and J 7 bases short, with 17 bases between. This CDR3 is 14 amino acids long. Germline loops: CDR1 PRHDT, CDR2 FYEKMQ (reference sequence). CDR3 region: CASSGTGGGSGYTF. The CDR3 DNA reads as TGTGCCAGCAGCGGAACTGGCGGCGGTTCTGGCTACACCTTC.

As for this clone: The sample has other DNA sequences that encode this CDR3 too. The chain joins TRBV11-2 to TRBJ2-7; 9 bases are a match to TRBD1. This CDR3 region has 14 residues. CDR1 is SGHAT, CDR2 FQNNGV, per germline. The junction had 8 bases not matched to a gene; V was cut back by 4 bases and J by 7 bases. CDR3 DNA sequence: TGTGCCAGCAGCTCGCCGGGACAGGGATCGGAGCAGTACTTC. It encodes CASSSPGQGSEQYF.